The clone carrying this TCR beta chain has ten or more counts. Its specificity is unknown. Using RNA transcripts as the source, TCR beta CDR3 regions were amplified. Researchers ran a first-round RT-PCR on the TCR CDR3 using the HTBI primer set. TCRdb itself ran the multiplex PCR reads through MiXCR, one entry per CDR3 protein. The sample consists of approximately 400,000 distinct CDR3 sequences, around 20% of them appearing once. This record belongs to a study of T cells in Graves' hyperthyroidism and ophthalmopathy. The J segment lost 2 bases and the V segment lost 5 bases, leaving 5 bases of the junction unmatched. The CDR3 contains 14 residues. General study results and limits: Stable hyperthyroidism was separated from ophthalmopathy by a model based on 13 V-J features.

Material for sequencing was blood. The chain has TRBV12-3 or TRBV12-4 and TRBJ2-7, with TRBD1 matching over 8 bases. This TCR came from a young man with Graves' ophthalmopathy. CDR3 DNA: TGTGCCAGCAGTACGGGACAGGCAACCTACGAGCAGTACTTC. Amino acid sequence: CASSTGQATYEQYF.